The T cell receptor beta chain described here comes from a study of blood T cell repertoires in COVID-19. Germline V gives CDR1 LNHDA, CDR2 SQIVND (reference sequence). The length of the CDR3 is 13 residues. Unmatched junction bases numbered 3, after V lost 4 bases and J lost 5 bases. Original processing notes: Amplification of reference gene primers provided the estimated nucleated cell counts. Repertoires were generated with immunoSEQ multiplex PCR, while TCRdb's copy carries only in-frame clones and drops some. V and J calls and clone size are as listed in that table; D and trimming were resolved from the DNA. The sample has 310,000 or so clones; roughly 88% are singletons.

The chain carries TRBV19 and TRBJ2-5; 8 nucleotides agree with TRBD1. This TCR came from a woman between 50 and 59 years old with acute or convalescent COVID-19. Sequences were obtained from peripheral blood. The CDR3 DNA is TGTGCCAGTAGTAGCAACAGGGGGGAGACCCAGTACTTC. Protein sequence: CASSSNRGETQYF.